This TCR beta chain was captured in a study of control samples from healthy donors and cancer patients. Assay used: immunoSEQ multiplex PCR; TCRdb lists only in-frame clones, some missing. This table holds about 71,000 clones, around nine tenths found once. This CDR3 is built from 13 residues. CDR1 and CDR2 from the germline V gene are SNHLY and FYNNEI. V gave up 3 bases and J gave up 10 bases; unmatched junction bases: 6. The source material was PBMCs. The sequence derives from a man aged 60 to 75 with lung cancer. The J gene is TRBJ1-5, the V gene TRBV2, with 7 bases that match TRBD1. CDR3 DNA: TGTGCCAGCAGTGAGACAGGGTGGTTTCCCCAGCATTTT. Translation gives CASSETGWFPQHF.